This TCR beta chain was documented in a study of human T cells and chemical hapten exposure. Noted time point: pre-sensitization, week 0. Treatment of the sample: therapeutic diphenylcyclopropenone sensitization with weekly scalp DPC. TCRdb independently ran MiXCR on the RACE reads; one entry per CDR3 protein. Seen here are 85,000 to 120,000 distinct CDR3 sequences, 10% to 15% observed once, and the top ten hold 1.6%. This specimen was whole blood, taken in connection with sensitization to the hapten diphenylcyclopropenone (DPC). The clonotype comes from a woman between 50 and 59 years old with alopecia areata. Some clones in this sample may be carry-over from other donors' samples.

CDR3 sequence (DNA): TGTGCCAGCAGATTCAGGGCCTACACCGGGGAGCTGTTTTTT. Protein: CASRFRAYTGELFF. The chain recombines TRBV6-2 or TRBV6-3 with TRBJ2-2, with D perhaps TRBD1 (5 bases). Germline V lookup: CDR1 MNHEY, CDR2 SVGEGT. The ends were cut back, 6 bases at V and 3 bases at J, with 11 bases in the middle. The CDR3 runs 14 residues.